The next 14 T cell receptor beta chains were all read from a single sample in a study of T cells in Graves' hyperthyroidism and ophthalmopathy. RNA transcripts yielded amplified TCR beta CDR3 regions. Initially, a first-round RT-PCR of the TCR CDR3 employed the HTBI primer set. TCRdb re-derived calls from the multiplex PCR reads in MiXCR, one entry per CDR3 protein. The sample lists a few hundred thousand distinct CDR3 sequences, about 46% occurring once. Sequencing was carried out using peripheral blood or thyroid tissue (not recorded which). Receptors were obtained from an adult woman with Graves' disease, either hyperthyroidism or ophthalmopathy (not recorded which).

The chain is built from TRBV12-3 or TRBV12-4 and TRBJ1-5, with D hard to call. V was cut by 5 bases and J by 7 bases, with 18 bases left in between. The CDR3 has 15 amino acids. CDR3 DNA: TGTGCCAGCAGTCCACAGCGGGCCGGTCGACAGCCCCAGCATTTT. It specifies CASSPQRAGRQPQHF.

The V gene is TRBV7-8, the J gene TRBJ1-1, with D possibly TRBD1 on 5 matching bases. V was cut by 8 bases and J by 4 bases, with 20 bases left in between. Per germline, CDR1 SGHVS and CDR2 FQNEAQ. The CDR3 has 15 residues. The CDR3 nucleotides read TGTGCCAGCCGCTGGGGGGTGGCTGAGGGCACTGAAGCTTTCTTT. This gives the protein CASRWGVAEGTEAFF.

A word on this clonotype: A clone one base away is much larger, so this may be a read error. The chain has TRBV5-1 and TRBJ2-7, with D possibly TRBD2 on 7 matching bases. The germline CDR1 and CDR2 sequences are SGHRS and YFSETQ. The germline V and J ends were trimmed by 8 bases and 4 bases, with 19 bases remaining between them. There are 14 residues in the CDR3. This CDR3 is CARSTEGGFYEQYF. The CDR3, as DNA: TGCGCCAGGAGCACCGAGGGGGGGTTTTACGAGCAGTACTTC.

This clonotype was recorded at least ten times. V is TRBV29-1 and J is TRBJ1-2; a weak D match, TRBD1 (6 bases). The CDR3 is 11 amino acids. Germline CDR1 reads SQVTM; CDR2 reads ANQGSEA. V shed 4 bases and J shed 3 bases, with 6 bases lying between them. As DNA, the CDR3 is TGCAGCGTTGGACAGGACTATGGCTACACCTTC. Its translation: CSVGQDYGYTF.

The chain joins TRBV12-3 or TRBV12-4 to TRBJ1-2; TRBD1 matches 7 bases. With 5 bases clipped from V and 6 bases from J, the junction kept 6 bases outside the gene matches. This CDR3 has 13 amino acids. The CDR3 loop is CASSRQGRHGYTF. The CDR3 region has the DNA TGTGCCAGCAGTCGACAGGGACGACATGGCTACACCTTC.

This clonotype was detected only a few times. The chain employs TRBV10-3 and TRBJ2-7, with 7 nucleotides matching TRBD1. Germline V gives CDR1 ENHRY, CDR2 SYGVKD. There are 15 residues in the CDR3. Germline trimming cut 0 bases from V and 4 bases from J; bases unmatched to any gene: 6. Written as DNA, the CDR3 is TGTGCCATCAGTGAGTCGCCGGACAGGAGGTACGAGCAGTACTTC. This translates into CAISESPDRRYEQYF.

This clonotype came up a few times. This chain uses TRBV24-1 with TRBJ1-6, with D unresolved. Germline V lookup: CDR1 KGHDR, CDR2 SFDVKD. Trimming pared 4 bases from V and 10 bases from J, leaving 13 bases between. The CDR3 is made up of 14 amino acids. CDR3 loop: CATSDAPVGSPLHF. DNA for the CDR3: TGTGCCACCAGTGACGCTCCAGTCGGCTCACCCCTCCACTTT.

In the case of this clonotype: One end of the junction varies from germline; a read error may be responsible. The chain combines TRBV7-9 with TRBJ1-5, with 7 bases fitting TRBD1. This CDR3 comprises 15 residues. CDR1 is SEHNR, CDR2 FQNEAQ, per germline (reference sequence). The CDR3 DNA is TGTGCCAGCAGCCACCGGGACAGTGGTGGTCAGCCCCATCATTTT. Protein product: CASSHRDSGGQPHHF.

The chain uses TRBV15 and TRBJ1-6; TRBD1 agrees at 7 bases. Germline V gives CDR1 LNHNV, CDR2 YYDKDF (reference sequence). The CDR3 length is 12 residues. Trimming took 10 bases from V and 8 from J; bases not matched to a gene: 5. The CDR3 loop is CASDRDYSPLHF. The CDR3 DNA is TGTGCCAGCGACAGGGACTATTCACCCCTCCACTTT.

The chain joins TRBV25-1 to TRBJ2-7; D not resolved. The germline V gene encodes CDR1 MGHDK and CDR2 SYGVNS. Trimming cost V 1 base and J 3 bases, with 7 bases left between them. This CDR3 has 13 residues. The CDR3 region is CASSEWTDYEQYF. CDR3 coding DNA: TGTGCCAGCAGTGAATGGACGGACTACGAGCAGTACTTC.

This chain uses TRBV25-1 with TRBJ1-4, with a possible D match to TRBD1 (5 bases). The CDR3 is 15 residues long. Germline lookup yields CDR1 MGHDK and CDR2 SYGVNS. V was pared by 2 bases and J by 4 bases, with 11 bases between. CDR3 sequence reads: CASSEGTEDNEKLFF. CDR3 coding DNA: TGTGCCAGCAGTGAAGGGACCGAAGATAATGAAAAACTGTTTTTT.

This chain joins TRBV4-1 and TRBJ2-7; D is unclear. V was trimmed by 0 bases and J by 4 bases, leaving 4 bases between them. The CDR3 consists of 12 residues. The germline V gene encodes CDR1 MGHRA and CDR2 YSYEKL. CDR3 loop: CASSQDEYEQYF. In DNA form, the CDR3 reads TGCGCCAGCAGCCAAGATGAGTACGAGCAGTACTTC.

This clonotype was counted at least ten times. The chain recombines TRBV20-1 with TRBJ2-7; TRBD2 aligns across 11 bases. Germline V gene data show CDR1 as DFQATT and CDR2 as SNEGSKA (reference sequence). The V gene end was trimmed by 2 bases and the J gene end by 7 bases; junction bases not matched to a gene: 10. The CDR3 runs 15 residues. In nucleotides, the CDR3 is TGCAGTGCTAGAATACTAGCGGGAGAGGGTGGGGAGCAGTACTTC. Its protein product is CSARILAGEGGEQYF.

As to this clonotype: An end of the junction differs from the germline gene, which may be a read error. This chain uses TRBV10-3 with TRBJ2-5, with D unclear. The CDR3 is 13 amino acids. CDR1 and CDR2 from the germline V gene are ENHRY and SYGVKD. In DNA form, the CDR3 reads TGTGCCATCAGTGAATCTAGACAAGAGATCCAGTACTTC. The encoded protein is CAISESRQEIQYF.